This T cell receptor (beta chain) is drawn from a study of PD-1 blockade in classical Hodgkin lymphoma. Study results and caveats: Later analyses included only patients treated at least 1 year post-ASCT.

Only in-frame clones appear in the TCRdb table, and some are missing; sequencing was by immunoSEQ multiplex PCR. The sample lists approximately 13,000 clones; about four fifths were seen once. The patients all showed relapse after autologous stem cell transplantation, while their brentuximab vedotin exposure varied. Details on this clone: Its antigen is unidentified.

V gave up 4 bases and J gave up 6 bases, with 24 bases separating them. Germline V gives CDR1 SNHLY, CDR2 FYNNEI. The CDR3 loop spans 17 amino acids. This TCR was recovered from a human donor with classical Hodgkin lymphoma. This material consisted of peripheral blood mononuclear cells (PBMCs), taken at baseline. The chain uses TRBV2 and TRBJ1-2, with D tentatively TRBD1 (5 bases). The CDR3 coding sequence is TGTGCCAGCAGTGCACGACCGGGAATGAGGGGCGCGGATGGCTACACCTTC. This gives the protein CASSARPGMRGADGYTF.